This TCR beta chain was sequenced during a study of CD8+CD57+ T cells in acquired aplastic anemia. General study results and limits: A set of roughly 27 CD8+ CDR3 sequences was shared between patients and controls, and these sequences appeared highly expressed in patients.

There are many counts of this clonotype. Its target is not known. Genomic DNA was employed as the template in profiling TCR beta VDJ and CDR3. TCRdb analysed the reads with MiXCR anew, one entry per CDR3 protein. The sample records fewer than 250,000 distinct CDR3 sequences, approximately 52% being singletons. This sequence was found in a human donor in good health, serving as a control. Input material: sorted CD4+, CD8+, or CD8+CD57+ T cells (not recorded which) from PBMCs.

The DNA for the CDR3 is TGCAGCGTTGTAGGGGCCCAGGGAAACACTGAAGCTTTCTTT. This gives the protein CSVVGAQGNTEAFF. The chain couples TRBV29-1 to TRBJ1-1, with a possible D match to TRBD1 (5 bases). CDR1 and CDR2 (germline): SQVTM, ANQGSEA. Trimming took off 4 bases at V and 2 bases at J, with 14 bases between the two ends. The CDR3 has 14 amino acids. Looking up the rest from reference TRBV29-1 and TRBJ1-1 gives the full variable domain: SAVISQKPSRDICQRGTSLTIQCQVDSQVTMMFWYRQQPGQSLTLIATANQGSEATYESGFVIDKFPISRPNLTFSTLTVSNMSPEDSSIYLCSVVGAQGNTEAFFGQGTRLTVV.